This TCR beta chain was obtained from a study of blood T cell repertoires in COVID-19 (dated by TCRdb to the early 2020s). Study-level background: The collaborator samples originated in the United States, Italy and Spain and spanned the acute and convalescent phases of COVID-19. The material from the prospective study consisted of cDNA or gDNA derived from T cells, B-cell-depleted T cells, or PBMCs. The dataset comprised deeply sampled blood TCRbeta repertoires from subjects exposed to, actively infected with, or recovered from COVID-19. The repertoires were made available in a free public database intended to serve as a resource for research on the immune response to SARS-CoV-2. Samples were obtained from the ongoing ImmuneRACE study (first 160 participants) and from roughly 1,300 subjects provided by 6 global collaborators. Nearly every sample came with metadata listing a de-identified subject ID, COVID-19 status, age in years and sex. Where available, HLA class I and class II types were taken from metadata supplied by the sample provider and were not determined by assay-based typing.

Whole blood was collected in K2EDTA tubes by collaborating institutions according to the institutions' own protocols. For TCRbeta analysis, collaborators shipped samples as frozen whole blood, isolated PBMCs, or DNA extracted from either of those sample types. The CDR3, from cysteine to phenylalanine, totals 16 residues. Only CDR3 DNA remains: 48 bases, in frame from the first base. Trimming at the junction amounts to 0 bases on V and 0 bases on J, and the germline ends lie 9 bases apart. CDR1 and CDR2, looked up from the germline V gene, are MGHRA and YSYEKL. The immunoSEQ Assay, a bias-controlled multiplex PCR, was used to amplify TCRbeta CDR3 regions from genomic DNA. The original methods were these. The number of nucleated cells in each sample was estimated by amplification of reference gene primers within the assay. To quantify the absolute abundance of each unique TCRbeta CDR3 rearrangement, sequence reads were collapsed and filtered. For each sample, productive Simpson clonality was calculated as the square root of Simpson's diversity index over productive rearrangements. TCRdb re-hosts the immuneACCESS table, in-frame sequences only. Its copies lack some clones; in the studies checked, an unresolved V gene accounts for under half of them, and the cause for the rest is not known. V and J calls and clone size are given by that table; D and trimming were obtained from the DNA. The sample table records 200,000 or so clones; 70% to 85% of these occur just once. The ten largest clones capture 13% of the sample.

This clone occurred a few times. Its antigen is not yet known. There are no base qualities to consult, and no much larger clone falls within one base. Broader findings and caveats from the paper: How much clinical and demographic metadata was included differed by source and by participant, and the metadata was provided uncurated.

The sequence links TRBV4-1 to TRBJ1-3; TRBD1 could be the D gene, as 5 bases match. What was sequenced was peripheral blood. The receptor's source is a human donor in a cohort sampled during active COVID-19. The CDR3 region: CASSQDRGTSGNTIYF. The nucleotide sequence is TGCGCCAGCAGCCAAGATAGGGGTACCTCTGGAAACACCATATATTTT.